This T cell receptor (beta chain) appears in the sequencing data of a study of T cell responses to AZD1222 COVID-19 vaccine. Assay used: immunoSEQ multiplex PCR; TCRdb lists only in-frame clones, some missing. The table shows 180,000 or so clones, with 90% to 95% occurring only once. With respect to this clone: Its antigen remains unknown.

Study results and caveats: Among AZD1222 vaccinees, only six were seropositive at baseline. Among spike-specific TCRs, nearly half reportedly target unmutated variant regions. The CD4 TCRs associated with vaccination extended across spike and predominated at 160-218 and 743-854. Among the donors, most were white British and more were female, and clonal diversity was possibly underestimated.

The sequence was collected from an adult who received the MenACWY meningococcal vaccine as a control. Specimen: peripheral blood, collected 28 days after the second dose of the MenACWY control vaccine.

CDR3 loop: CASSPQGLHGYTF. The CDR3, as DNA: TGTGCCAGTAGTCCCCAGGGACTTCATGGCTACACCTTC. The chain employs TRBV19 and TRBJ1-2; TRBD1 is a possible D gene (5 bases). This CDR3 region has 13 residues. Germline values: CDR1 LNHDA, CDR2 SQIVND (reference sequence). With 5 bases removed from V and 6 bases from J, the gap between germline ends came to 13 bases. Using reference TRBV19 and TRBJ1-2 for the parts outside the CDR3, the full variable domain is DGGITQSPKYLFRKEGQNVTLSCEQNLNHDAMYWYRQDPGQGLRLIYYSQIVNDFQKGDIAEGYSVSREKKESFPLTVTSAQKNPTAFYLCASSPQGLHGYTFGSGTRLTVV.